This T cell receptor beta chain comes out of a study of blood T cell repertoires in COVID-19. Study information: Some COVID-19 samples were acute and others convalescent; all came from the United States, Italy and Spain.

Assay used: immunoSEQ multiplex PCR; TCRdb lists only in-frame clones, some missing. This sample has under 150,000 clones; roughly nine tenths occur once, and the top ten carry over 3.5%. Looked up from germline, CDR1 is SGHRS and CDR2 is YFSETQ. The CDR3 contains 14 residues. Trimming left V 4 bases short and J 2 bases short, with 11 bases between. The receptor comes from a man aged 50 to 60 with active COVID-19. Sequencing was carried out using peripheral blood. This chain uses TRBV5-1 with TRBJ2-3; tentative D call: TRBD2 (6 bases). CDR3 sequence: CASSPGDSTDTQYF. The CDR3 DNA follows: TGCGCCAGCAGCCCCGGGGACTCCACAGATACGCAGTATTTT.